Presented here are 32 T cell receptor beta chains from one specimen sequenced in a study of CD8 T cells in ankylosing spondylitis. Study-wide points: The study identified a TCR beta motif of under ten highly homologous variants that appeared characteristic of ankylosing spondylitis blood.

MiXCR was run by TCRdb on the 5' RACE reads, yielding one entry per CDR3 protein. The sample holds approximately 400,000 distinct CDR3 sequences, roughly 25% seen once. These TCRs are of unknown antigen specificity. The sequenced sample consisted of blood, either unsorted or a sorted T cell fraction (not recorded which). The receptors originated from a male donor with ankylosing spondylitis.

The J gene is TRBJ2-2, the V gene TRBV25-1; the D is unclear. Germline loops: CDR1 MGHDK, CDR2 SYGVNS. Trimming pared 6 bases from V and 3 bases from J, leaving 5 bases between. The CDR3 covers 12 residues. The CDR3 bases are TGTGCCAGCAGACTTGACACCGGGGAGCTGTTTTTT. This gives the protein CASRLDTGELFF. Combining the CDR3 with reference TRBV25-1 and TRBJ2-2 gives the whole variable domain EADIYQTPRYLVIGTGKKITLECSQTMGHDKMYWYQQDPGMELHLIHYSYGVNSTEKGDLSSESTVSRIRTEHFPLTLESARPSHTSQYLCASRLDTGELFFGEGSRLTVL.

The rearrangement uses TRBV5-1 and TRBJ2-5; 12 bases line up with TRBD2. CDR1 and CDR2 (germline): SGHRS, YFSETQ. The CDR3 totals 15 residues. Trimming cost V 4 bases and J 5 bases; bases outside gene matches: 6. As DNA, the CDR3 is TGCGCCAGCAGCCCGTGGACTAGCGGGAAGGAGACCCAGTACTTC. Residues: CASSPWTSGKETQYF.

This rearrangement joins TRBV7-8 to TRBJ2-1; 13 bases are shared with TRBD2. The CDR3 is made up of 17 amino acids. J gave up 2 bases and V 5 bases, and 6 bases lay outside the gene matches. Germline V lookup: CDR1 SGHVS, CDR2 FQNEAQ. The CDR3 loop is CASSPGTSGNAYNEQFF. The CDR3 DNA reads as TGTGCCAGCAGCCCGGGGACTAGCGGGAACGCCTACAATGAGCAGTTCTTC. The full variable domain, rest sourced from reference TRBV7-8 and TRBJ2-1, is GAGVSQSPRYKVAKRGQDVALRCDPISGHVSLFWYQQALGQGPEFLTYFQNEAQLDKSGLPSDRFFAERPEGSVSTLKIQRTQQEDSAVYLCASSPGTSGNAYNEQFFGPGTRLTVL.

The sample holds a few counts of this clonotype. V usage is TRBV3-1 and J usage is TRBJ2-3; D ambiguous. Trimming stripped 0 bases from V and 4 bases from J, with 8 bases between. CDR1 LGHDT and CDR2 YNNKEL come from the germline V gene (reference sequence). There are 14 residues in the CDR3. In DNA, the CDR3 is TGTGCCAGCAGCCAAGATGTTGGATCAGATACGCAGTATTTT. Translated, it gives CASSQDVGSDTQYF.

In this sample, this clonotype turned up a few times. The chain is built from TRBV3-1 and TRBJ2-5; tentative D call: TRBD2 (6 bases). Per the germline V gene, CDR1 is LGHDT and CDR2 is YNNKEL (reference sequence). There are 16 residues in the CDR3. Trimming took 4 bases from V and 2 from J, leaving 17 bases between them. The CDR3 region has the DNA TGTGCCAGCAGCCTCCTTGGAGGGGTACGACAAGAGACCCAGTACTTC. Its protein is CASSLLGGVRQETQYF.

A few counts support this clonotype. This sequence joins TRBV6-9 and TRBJ2-7; 9 bases are a match to TRBD1. The ends lost 5 bases at V and 3 bases at J; junction bases unmatched: 32. From germline, CDR1 is MNHGY and CDR2 SVAAGI. The CDR3 is 23 residues long. The CDR3 here is CASSVPNGEVFNAGTGNFYEQYV. The CDR3 DNA sequence: TGTGCCAGCAGTGTTCCGAATGGGGAAGTTTTCAACGCCGGGACAGGGAATTTCTACGAGCAGTACGTC.

In DNA form, the CDR3 reads TGTGCCAGCAGCGTAGCTGAGGCGGCAGAGCAGTTCTTC. This gives the protein CASSVAEAAEQFF. The J gene is TRBJ2-1, the V gene TRBV9; unclear D gene. The CDR3 sequence is 13 residues long. Germline loops: CDR1 SGDLS, CDR2 YYNGEE. Trimming removed 0 bases at V and 10 bases at J, with 11 bases between.

The chain has TRBV7-2 and TRBJ2-5, with 7 bases lining up with TRBD2. Unmatched junction bases numbered 8, after V lost 4 bases and J lost 3 bases. Germline V gene lookup returns CDR1 SGHTA and CDR2 FQGNSA. The CDR3 extends over 15 amino acids. CDR3 residues: CASSSGWGGKETQYF. CDR3 DNA: TGTGCCAGCAGCTCCGGCTGGGGGGGAAAAGAGACCCAGTACTTC.

This clonotype was counted only a few times. Written as DNA, the CDR3 is TGCAGTGCTAGAGATACCCTGGGACAGGGGACCATTGGAAACATTCAGTACTTC. The encoded protein is CSARDTLGQGTIGNIQYF. V is TRBV20-1 and J is TRBJ2-4; 10 bases map to TRBD1. The CDR3 contains 18 residues. With 0 bases clipped from V and 6 bases from J, the junction kept 14 bases outside the gene matches. The germline CDR1 and CDR2 sequences are DFQATT and SNEGSKA (reference sequence).

The V gene is TRBV5-5, the J gene TRBJ2-2; 8 bases are shared with TRBD1. In germline, CDR1 is SGHKS, CDR2 YYEKEE (reference sequence). This CDR3 region has 14 residues. V shed 4 bases, J shed 6 bases, and the junction held 5 bases outside the gene matches. The CDR3 region is CASSPDRVAGELFF. CDR3 coding DNA: TGTGCCAGCAGCCCGGACAGGGTCGCCGGGGAGCTGTTTTTT.

A few counts support this clonotype. The rearrangement links TRBV2 to TRBJ1-1; D unclear. The length of the CDR3 is 15 residues. Trimming left V 1 base short and J 1 base short, with 10 bases between. CDR1 is SNHLY and CDR2 is FYNNEI in the germline V gene. CDR3 loop: CASSEGQIPNTEAFF. As DNA, the CDR3 is TGTGCCAGCAGTGAAGGTCAGATACCGAACACTGAAGCTTTCTTT.

V and J are TRBV12-3 or TRBV12-4 and TRBJ2-3, with 7 positions matching TRBD1. J lost 3 bases, V lost 2 bases, and 5 bases had no gene match. The CDR3 totals 15 residues. The CDR3 reads CASSLSIQGTDTQYF. The CDR3 nucleotides read TGTGCCAGCAGTTTATCTATACAGGGGACAGATACGCAGTATTTT.

This clonotype was seen a handful of times. The chain couples TRBV5-1 to TRBJ2-3; the D gene is possibly TRBD2 (6 bases). CDR1 and CDR2 from the germline V gene are SGHRS and YFSETQ. Trimming removed 6 bases from V and 1 base from J, with 12 bases in between. The length of the CDR3 is 14 residues. The DNA of the CDR3 is TGCGCCAGCAATCGGGACTTGGGCACAGATACGCAGTATTTT. It specifies CASNRDLGTDTQYF.

This clonotype was observed a handful of times. The V gene is TRBV20-1, the J gene TRBJ1-6; D remains unclear. The V gene's germline CDR1 is DFQATT and CDR2 SNEGSKA (reference sequence). The CDR3 covers 15 residues. With 4 bases removed from V and 10 bases from J, the gap between germline ends came to 20 bases. The CDR3 DNA reads TGCAGTGCTATTAATTCAGATGACTTGGGGTCACCCCTCCACTTT. Its protein is CSAINSDDLGSPLHF.

This clonotype was counted a single time. The chain employs TRBV11-2 and TRBJ1-4; D unresolved. Germline V gene lookup returns CDR1 SGHAT and CDR2 FQNNGV. The CDR3 runs to 19 residues. Trimming took 1 base from V and 7 from J, leaving 25 bases between them. The CDR3 DNA reads TGTGCCAGCAGCTTAGTCGGATCAGCGGTAAGACGGAGCGGTGAAAAACTGTTTTTT. This gives the protein CASSLVGSAVRRSGEKLFF.

In this sample, this clonotype turned up a few times. J is TRBJ2-1 and V is TRBV7-9; D is perhaps TRBD1 (7 bases). Germline lookup yields CDR1 SEHNR and CDR2 FQNEAQ (reference sequence). Trimming took off 5 bases at V and 2 bases at J, with 16 bases between the two ends. This CDR3 has 16 residues. The CDR3 region is CASSPRGGGPYNEQFF. The CDR3 nucleotides are TGTGCCAGCAGCCCCCGAGGAGGGGGCCCCTACAATGAGCAGTTCTTC.

This clonotype was counted many times. V gene TRBV5-1 combines with J gene TRBJ2-1, with 7 nucleotides matching TRBD1. With V trimmed by 3 bases and J by 4 bases, 13 bases remained unmatched. The CDR3 length is 17 residues. The germline V gene encodes CDR1 SGHRS and CDR2 YFSETQ. The CDR3 sequence: CASSSATGTEFYNEQFF. In DNA, the CDR3 is TGCGCCAGCAGCTCGGCCACCGGGACAGAATTTTACAATGAGCAGTTCTTC.

The CDR3 region has the DNA TGTGCCAGCAGTTTAGCAGGGATTAGCAATCAGCCCCAGCATTTT. Its protein is CASSLAGISNQPQHF. The V call is TRBV12-3 or TRBV12-4, the J call TRBJ1-5, with unresolved D. V lost 0 bases and J 0 bases, leaving 6 bases between the germline ends. The CDR3 has 15 residues.

This clonotype was picked up many times. This rearrangement joins TRBV5-1 to TRBJ1-2; D ambiguous. V lost 0 bases to trimming and J lost 2 bases, with 5 bases between them. This CDR3 contains 13 residues. Germline CDR1 is SGHRS and CDR2 is YFSETQ. For the CDR3, the DNA is TGCGCCAGCAGCTTGGCGGACAACTATGGCTACACCTTC. Translation: CASSLADNYGYTF.

The chain employs TRBV20-1 and TRBJ2-3; D might be TRBD1 or TRBD2, each matching 5 bases. CDR1 is DFQATT, CDR2 SNEGSKA, per germline (reference sequence). The CDR3 loop spans 15 amino acids. Trimming took off 1 base at V and 3 bases at J, with 14 bases between the two ends. CDR3 DNA: TGCAGTGCTAGAGGACGAGGGGCGAGAACAGATACGCAGTATTTT. It is translated as CSARGRGARTDTQYF.

The J gene is TRBJ2-1, the V gene TRBV3-1, with 7 bases aligning to TRBD2. Germline V lookup: CDR1 LGHDT, CDR2 YNNKEL (reference sequence). Germline trimming cut 0 bases from V and 12 bases from J; bases unmatched to any gene: 11. The CDR3 length is 15 residues. DNA for the CDR3: TGTGCCAGCAGCCAAGATTGGCGGGGGTCTGATCGGCAGTTCTTC. This gives the protein CASSQDWRGSDRQFF.

V and J are TRBV6-2 or TRBV6-3 and TRBJ1-1; maybe TRBD1 (5 bases). Trimming left V 6 bases short and J 11 bases short, with 16 bases between. Germline V CDR1 and CDR2: MNHEY, SVGEGT. This CDR3 is 12 amino acids long. CDR3 protein: CASSNGWDPAFF. The CDR3 DNA reads TGTGCCAGCAGCAACGGGTGGGACCCGGCTTTCTTT.

The sample holds a few counts of this clonotype. V is TRBV11-2 and J is TRBJ2-7; TRBD2 aligns across 14 bases. In germline, CDR1 is SGHAT, CDR2 FQNNGV. This CDR3 spans 18 amino acids. With V trimmed by 1 base and J by 1 base, 6 bases remained unmatched. The CDR3 bases are TGTGCCAGCAGCTTAGGGACTAGCGGGAGGACCTTATCCTACGAGCAGTACGTC. This codes for CASSLGTSGRTLSYEQYV.

The rearrangement links TRBV20-1 to TRBJ2-2; 8 bases line up with TRBD2. The junction had 7 bases not matched to a gene; V was cut back by 5 bases and J by 5 bases. The germline V gene has CDR1 DFQATT and CDR2 SNEGSKA (reference sequence). CDR3 size: 14 residues. The CDR3 here is CSAPAGAGTGELFF. CDR3 coding DNA: TGCAGTGCTCCAGCGGGAGCTGGGACCGGGGAGCTGTTTTTT.

This clonotype has a count of ten or more. The chain recombines TRBV29-1 with TRBJ2-1, with TRBD2 identical over 7 bases. CDR3 length: 14 amino acids. Trimming cost V 7 bases and J 8 bases; bases outside gene matches: 14. Germline CDR1 is SQVTM and CDR2 is ANQGSEA. CDR3 in DNA: TGCAGCGGATACGGGACTATTCCCCTCGATGAGCAGTTCTTC. Its protein product is CSGYGTIPLDEQFF.

This clonotype was detected a few times. In nucleotides, the CDR3 is TGTGCCACCAGTGATCCCCGGGACAGGGGCCAAGAGACCCAGTACTTC. Translated, it gives CATSDPRDRGQETQYF. This sequence joins TRBV24-1 and TRBJ2-5; TRBD1 aligns across 10 bases. CDR1 is KGHDR and CDR2 is SFDVKD in the germline V gene. The CDR3 extends over 16 amino acids. The trim removed 3 bases at V and 1 base at J, leaving 4 bases unmatched.

In its sample, this clonotype was seen many times. The V call is TRBV5-1, the J call TRBJ1-2, with D uncertain. Germline-derived CDR1 and CDR2 are SGHRS and YFSETQ. V was trimmed by 5 bases and J by 2 bases, leaving 13 bases between them. CDR3 size: 14 residues. The CDR3 sequence is CASRSELRNYGYTF. The CDR3 nucleotides are TGCGCCAGCAGGTCGGAGCTCCGCAACTATGGCTACACCTTC.

This chain links TRBV3-1 with TRBJ2-7, with TRBD1 matching over 8 bases. The length of the CDR3 is 15 residues. The germline CDR1 and CDR2 sequences are LGHDT and YNNKEL (reference sequence). The ends lost 2 bases at V and 2 bases at J; junction bases unmatched: 5. As DNA, the CDR3 is TGTGCCAGCAGCCAAACAGGGGGACGAACCTACGAGCAGTACGTC. Translation: CASSQTGGRTYEQYV.

This rearrangement joins TRBV10-3 to TRBJ1-1; possible D gene TRBD1, 5 bases. Germline V gives CDR1 ENHRY, CDR2 SYGVKD. The CDR3 totals 14 residues. V lost 10 bases to trimming and J lost 5 bases, with 20 bases between them. The DNA for the CDR3 is TGTGCCACAAACATGGGGGGAGCGGGAACTGAAGCTTTCTTT. This gives the protein CATNMGGAGTEAFF.

This clonotype showed up just a few times. V gene TRBV12-3 or TRBV12-4 combines with J gene TRBJ2-1; D gene uncertain. V was trimmed by 6 bases and J by 7 bases, leaving 7 bases between them. The CDR3 runs to 11 residues. The CDR3 region is CASSPRNEQFF. The CDR3 DNA is TGTGCCAGCAGCCCGAGGAATGAGCAGTTCTTC.

The chain employs TRBV20-1 and TRBJ2-3; unclear D gene. Trimming removed 6 bases from V and 0 bases from J, with 10 bases in between. The CDR3 is made up of 13 amino acids. CDR1 is DFQATT, CDR2 SNEGSKA, per germline (reference sequence). The CDR3 DNA reads as TGCAGTGCCACAACTCCTAGCACAGATACGCAGTATTTT. It translates to CSATTPSTDTQYF.

This CDR3 is CATSRDPGLTNEQFF. CDR3 nucleotide sequence: TGTGCCACCAGCAGAGACCCGGGACTTACCAATGAGCAGTTCTTC. This chain uses TRBV15 with TRBJ2-1; a weak D match, TRBD2 (6 bases). The germline V gene has CDR1 LNHNV and CDR2 YYDKDF (reference sequence). This CDR3 region has 15 residues. Trimming removed 0 bases from V and 6 bases from J, with 12 bases in between.